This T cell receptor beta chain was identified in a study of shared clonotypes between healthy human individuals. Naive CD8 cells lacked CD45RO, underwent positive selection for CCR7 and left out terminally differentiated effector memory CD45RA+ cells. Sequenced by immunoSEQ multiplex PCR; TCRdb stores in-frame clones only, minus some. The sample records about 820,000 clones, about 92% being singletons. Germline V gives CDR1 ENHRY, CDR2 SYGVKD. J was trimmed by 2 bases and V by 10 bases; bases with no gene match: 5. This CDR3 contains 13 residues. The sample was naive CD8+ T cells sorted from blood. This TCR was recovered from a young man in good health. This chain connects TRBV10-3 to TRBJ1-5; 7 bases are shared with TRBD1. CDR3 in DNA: TGTGCCAGCCGACAGGGTGGCAATCAGCCCCAGCATTTT. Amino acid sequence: CASRQGGNQPQHF.